The 20 T cell receptor beta chains reported below all come from one sample, sequenced in a study of T cells in Graves' hyperthyroidism and ophthalmopathy. There were TCR beta CDR3 regions amplified from RNA transcripts. During a first-round RT-PCR of the TCR CDR3, the HTBI primer set was used. TCRdb independently ran MiXCR on the multiplex PCR reads; one entry per CDR3 protein. The sample has about 640,000 distinct CDR3 sequences, nearly 45% seen once. Sequenced: peripheral blood or thyroid tissue (not recorded which). These receptors all stem from an adult man with Graves' disease, either hyperthyroidism or ophthalmopathy (not recorded which).

The gene calls are TRBV20-1 and TRBJ2-5; 10 positions match TRBD2. CDR3 length: 12 amino acids. CDR1 is DFQATT and CDR2 is SNEGSKA in the germline V gene (reference sequence). Germline trimming cut 7 bases from V and 4 bases from J; bases unmatched to any gene: 3. CDR3: CSDRLAGETQYF. The CDR3 DNA follows: TGCAGTGACCGACTAGCGGGAGAGACCCAGTACTTC.

This clonotype was detected a few times. The rearrangement joins TRBV10-3 to TRBJ1-6; the D is unclear. CDR1 and CDR2 (germline): ENHRY, SYGVKD. This CDR3 contains 14 residues. V lost 8 bases, J lost 2 bases, and 10 bases lay in between. Here the CDR3 DNA reads TGTGCCATCCGGAGGGCACCCTATAATTCACCCCTCCACTTT. Its translation: CAIRRAPYNSPLHF.

This clonotype has a handful of counts. The V and J genes are TRBV20-1 and TRBJ1-5; D gene ambiguous. The ends were cut back, 3 bases at V and 5 bases at J, with 14 bases in the middle. CDR1 is DFQATT and CDR2 is SNEGSKA in the germline V gene (reference sequence). The CDR3 length is 14 residues. The CDR3 DNA follows: TGCAGTGCTAGTAAGGGAGGAGGCGATCAGCCCCAGCATTTT. It yields the protein CSASKGGGDQPQHF.

This clonotype was counted between two and nine times. The rearrangement uses TRBV5-4 and TRBJ1-6; D not resolved. V lost 3 bases and J 10 bases, leaving 11 bases between the germline ends. The CDR3 consists of 13 residues. The germline V gene encodes CDR1 SGHNT and CDR2 YYREEE (reference sequence). The CDR3 spells CASSSPLGSPLHF. The CDR3 nucleotides are TGTGCCAGCAGCTCCCCTCTGGGGTCACCCCTCCACTTT.

V is TRBV12-3 or TRBV12-4 and J is TRBJ1-3; the D gene is possibly TRBD1 (5 bases). Trimming stripped 7 bases from V and 4 bases from J, with 11 bases between. This CDR3 spans 13 amino acids. The CDR3 DNA is TGTGCCAGCACCCAAGAGGGGGGAAACACCATATATTTT. This encodes CASTQEGGNTIYF.

The V gene is TRBV2, the J gene TRBJ1-5; weak D call: TRBD1 (5 bases). Trimming removed 6 bases from V and 0 bases from J, with 12 bases in between. The CDR3 has 15 amino acids. Germline V gene data show CDR1 as SNHLY and CDR2 as FYNNEI. CDR3 sequence (DNA): TGTGCCAGCAGCCCCAGGGCGTCTAGCAATCAGCCCCAGCATTTT. Protein sequence: CASSPRASSNQPQHF.

Concerning this clonotype itself: Since a much larger clone is just one base distant, this may be a read error. The V and J genes are TRBV2 and TRBJ1-6; D perhaps matches TRBD1 (6 bases). Germline assignment: CDR1 SNHLY and CDR2 FYNNEI. The CDR3 extends over 16 amino acids. The CDR3 region has the DNA TGTGCCAGCAGTGAAATTGGCGACAGGAGGTTTTCGGCCCTCCGCTTT. Protein: CASSEIGDRRFSALRF. The variable domain in full, with the rest retrieved from reference TRBV2 and TRBJ1-6, is EPEVTQTPSHQVTQMGQEVILRCVPISNHLYFYWYRQILGQKVEFLVSFYNNEISEKSEIFDDQFSVERPDGSNFTLKIRSTKLEDSAMYFCASSEIGDRRFSALRFGNGTRLTVT.

The chain joins TRBV7-2 to TRBJ1-1; 7 bases are a match to TRBD1. The CDR3 is 14 residues long. V lost 9 bases and J lost 5; bases outside the gene matches: 12. Germline V CDR1 and CDR2: SGHTA, FQGNSA. CDR3 nucleotides: TGTGCCAGTATCCCCCCACAGGGGAGGACTGAAGCTTTCTTT. It encodes CASIPPQGRTEAFF.

About this clonotype: Since a much larger clone is just one base distant, this may be a read error. The V gene is TRBV5-1, the J gene TRBJ1-6; 8 bases agree with TRBD1. The trim removed 4 bases at V and 10 bases at J, leaving 7 bases unmatched. The CDR3 has 14 amino acids. Germline CDR1 SGHRS, CDR2 YFSETQ. The CDR3 bases are TGCGCCAGCAGCCTGGGACAGGTTGAGTCACCCCTCCACTTT. Its translation is CASSLGQVESPLHF.

This clonotype was seen ten or more times. This chain's CDR3 is CASSSTGSGETQYF. DNA of the CDR3: TGTGCCAGCAGTTCGACAGGGTCGGGAGAGACCCAGTACTTC. This chain connects TRBV12-3 or TRBV12-4 to TRBJ2-5; 7 nucleotides agree with TRBD1. V was clipped by 4 bases and J by 4 bases; unmatched bases: 6. The CDR3 spans 14 residues.

In regard to this clonotype: This may come from a read error, since a much larger clone is one base off. The chain joins TRBV7-9 to TRBJ2-2, with D unresolved. This CDR3 spans 14 amino acids. Germline CDR1 and CDR2: SEHNR and FQNEAQ (reference sequence). The germline V and J ends were trimmed by 0 bases and 4 bases, with 6 bases remaining between them. The chain's CDR3 is CASSLAAATGELFF. DNA of the CDR3: TGTGCCAGCAGCTTAGCGGCAGCCACCGGGGAGCTGTTTTTT.

This chain uses TRBV6-1 with TRBJ2-5; D gene unclear. CDR1 and CDR2 (germline): MNHNS, SASEGT. The CDR3 contains 12 residues. Trimming removed 8 bases from V and 1 base from J, with 8 bases in between. CDR3 amino acids: CASLLSQETQYF. The CDR3 DNA reads as TGTGCCAGCTTACTATCCCAAGAGACCCAGTACTTC.

This clonotype showed up just a few times. V is TRBV20-1 and J is TRBJ1-2; D not certain. The CDR3 runs to 14 residues. The V gene lost 3 bases and the J gene lost 1 base, with 12 bases spanning the gap. Germline V gene data show CDR1 as DFQATT and CDR2 as SNEGSKA (reference sequence). CDR3 in amino acids: CSASIPGFNYGYTF. The CDR3 DNA follows: TGCAGTGCTAGTATTCCCGGGTTTAACTATGGCTACACCTTC.

This chain links TRBV6-5 with TRBJ2-2; no clear D. The CDR3 has 13 residues. CDR1 is MNHEY, CDR2 SVGAGI, per germline. Deletions cut 1 base from V and 6 bases from J, with 6 bases between. Written as DNA, the CDR3 is TGTGCCAGCAGTTACTTGGGATCCGGGGAGCTGTTTTTT. Its translation: CASSYLGSGELFF.

V and J are TRBV7-9 and TRBJ1-1; no clear D gene. Germline V gene data show CDR1 as SEHNR and CDR2 as FQNEAQ (reference sequence). V lost 5 bases and J lost 0, with 10 bases in between. The CDR3 is 14 amino acids. CDR3: CASSQDLMNTEAFF. DNA of the CDR3: TGTGCCAGCAGCCAAGATTTAATGAACACTGAAGCTTTCTTT.

This clonotype was counted between two and nine times. The chain links TRBV20-1 to TRBJ2-7, with 9 bases matching TRBD2. Germline values: CDR1 DFQATT, CDR2 SNEGSKA (reference sequence). CDR3 length: 14 residues. The CDR3 loop is CSTQRGGGTYEQYF. Here the CDR3 DNA reads TGCAGCACCCAGCGCGGGGGGGGCACCTACGAGCAGTACTTC.

A note on this clonotype: A much larger clone differs from this one at a single base, so this may be a read error. The genes are TRBV7-2 and TRBJ1-2, with no clear D. This CDR3 is 15 amino acids long. V gave up 1 base and J gave up 4 bases, with 13 bases separating them. Germline V lookup: CDR1 SGHTA, CDR2 FQGNSA. CDR3 coding DNA: TGTGCCAGCAGCTTAGTGCGTGGAGGGCTCTATGGCTACACCTTC. Protein product: CASSLVRGGLYGYTF.

V usage is TRBV7-8 and J usage is TRBJ1-1, with D unclear. The CDR3 is 14 residues long. Between the trimmed V and J ends, which lost 5 bases and 3 bases, there was a span of 13 bases. Germline loops: CDR1 SGHVS, CDR2 FQNEAQ. CDR3 residues: CASSRIEADTEAFF. In DNA form, the CDR3 reads TGTGCCAGCAGCCGGATCGAAGCGGACACTGAAGCTTTCTTT.

The chain employs TRBV14 and TRBJ2-2; 10 bases are shared with TRBD2. The CDR3 covers 16 residues. V lost 3 bases, J lost 4 bases, and 5 bases stayed unmatched. From germline, CDR1 is SGHDN and CDR2 FVKESK. CDR3 in amino acids: CASSQSSGRVTGELFF. CDR3 in DNA: TGTGCCAGCAGCCAGTCTAGCGGGAGAGTCACCGGGGAGCTGTTTTTT.

The sample holds a few counts of this clonotype. The chain uses TRBV5-1 and TRBJ1-1; the match to TRBD1 covers 7 bases. The V gene's germline CDR1 is SGHRS and CDR2 YFSETQ. CDR3 size: 15 residues. Trimming cost V 1 base and J 6 bases; bases outside gene matches: 9. The CDR3 spells CASSLRTTGAAEAFF. The CDR3 nucleotides read TGCGCCAGCAGCTTGCGGACAACAGGGGCGGCTGAAGCTTTCTTT.